The clone carrying this T cell receptor beta chain was seen more than once but under ten times. Its specificity is unknown. V lost 3 bases, J lost 7 bases, and 13 bases lay in between. The CDR3 has 13 amino acids. Germline V gene lookup returns CDR1 SGHRS and CDR2 YFSETQ. This sample was included in a study of response to subunit inactivated influenza vaccine. Study results and caveats: Authors proposed each seasonal influenza vaccination draws in few new T cells.

TCRdb used MiXCR to reprocess the RT-PCR reads, holding one entry per CDR3 protein. The sample shows about half a million distinct CDR3 sequences, 25% of them seen only once. The origin of this receptor is a man in his forties or fifties who received an inactivated influenza vaccine. The chain employs TRBV5-1 and TRBJ1-1, with TRBD1 as a possible D gene (5 bases). This specimen consisted of CD4+ T cells sorted from PBMCs, obtained about 5 days after vaccination. For the CDR3, the DNA is TGCGCCAGCAGCTCAGGACACGATTATGAAGCTTTCTTT. Translating gives CASSSGHDYEAFF. The full variable domain, completed using reference TRBV5-1 and TRBJ1-1, is KAGVTQTPRYLIKTRGQQVTLSCSPISGHRSVSWYQQTPGQGLQFLFEYFSETQRNKGNFPGRFSGRQFSNSRSEMNVSTLELGDSALYLCASSSGHDYEAFFGQGTRLTVV.